What follows are 8 T cell receptor beta chains derived from one specimen sequenced in a study of T cell responses to AZD1222 COVID-19 vaccine. Sequencing was performed with immunoSEQ multiplex PCR; in TCRdb, only in-frame clones are kept and a portion is missing. This sample yields around 170,000 clones, of which roughly 91% are seen a single time; 0.99% belongs to the top ten. The source material was peripheral blood, sampled on day 0 of AZD1222 vaccination. These receptors originate from an adult in good health.

CDR3 sequence: CASSWDRGNTEAFF. The CDR3 DNA reads as TGTGCCAGCAGCTGGGACAGGGGGAACACTGAAGCTTTCTTT. V usage is TRBV7-3 and J usage is TRBJ1-1; 10 bases align to TRBD1. Germline V gene lookup returns CDR1 SGHTA and CDR2 FQGTGA. The CDR3 consists of 14 residues. The ends lost 4 bases at V and 1 base at J; junction bases unmatched: 0.

V usage is TRBV4-1 and J usage is TRBJ2-5; D is undetermined. The CDR3 loop spans 17 amino acids. V lost 0 bases, J lost 4 bases, and 18 bases lay in between. Germline V CDR1 and CDR2: MGHRA, YSYEKL. The CDR3 is CASSQDGLRAPRETQYF. The CDR3 DNA is TGCGCCAGCAGCCAAGATGGCCTCCGGGCCCCCAGAGAGACCCAGTACTTC.

V gene TRBV2 combines with J gene TRBJ1-1; D gene ambiguous. CDR3 length equals 12 residues. Per the germline V gene, CDR1 is SNHLY and CDR2 is FYNNEI. Trimming took 4 bases from V and 11 from J, leaving 14 bases between them. The CDR3 region has the DNA TGTGCCAGCAGTGTGAGGCCCGCCGAGGCTTTCTTT. Translated, it gives CASSVRPAEAFF.

The chain recombines TRBV6-5 with TRBJ1-4; D gene ambiguous. V gave up 6 bases and J gave up 2 bases, with 10 bases separating them. The length of the CDR3 is 14 residues. In germline, CDR1 is MNHEY, CDR2 SVGAGI. The CDR3, as DNA: TGTGCCAGCAGGGGTCCGAGTACTAATGAAAAACTGTTTTTT. Its protein product is CASRGPSTNEKLFF.

This chain joins TRBV19 and TRBJ2-3, with TRBD2 as a possible D gene (6 bases). V shed 3 bases and J shed 0 bases, with 10 bases lying between them. Looked up from germline, CDR1 is LNHDA and CDR2 is SQIVND (reference sequence). This CDR3 contains 15 residues. CDR3 DNA: TGTGCCAGTAGTATTGGCGCGGGGAGCACAGATACGCAGTATTTT. The encoded protein is CASSIGAGSTDTQYF.

The chain recombines TRBV10-2 with TRBJ2-7; D not resolved. This CDR3 has 11 residues. V dropped 6 bases and J dropped 6 bases, with 9 bases sitting between them. Germline V gene data show CDR1 as WSHSY and CDR2 as SAAADI. CDR3 region: CASSQGSEQYF. The CDR3 DNA sequence: TGCGCCAGCAGCCAAGGTAGCGAGCAGTACTTC.

V usage is TRBV6-5 and J usage is TRBJ2-1; D unresolved. The V gene lost 3 bases and the J gene lost 10 bases, with 10 bases spanning the gap. Germline V gene data show CDR1 as MNHEY and CDR2 as SVGAGI. The CDR3 length is 12 residues. The CDR3 region has the DNA TGTGCCAGCAGTTATGGGTACCGGGAGCAGTTCTTC. It yields the protein CASSYGYREQFF.

This rearrangement joins TRBV11-2 to TRBJ2-1, with 7 nucleotides matching TRBD1. The CDR3 spans 15 residues. V lost 5 bases and J lost 7; bases outside the gene matches: 11. From germline, CDR1 is SGHAT and CDR2 FQNNGV. CDR3 sequence (DNA): TGTGCCAGCAGCAACAACAGGGGACGTTTAAATGAGCAGTTCTTC. It specifies CASSNNRGRLNEQFF. The full variable domain, completed using reference TRBV11-2 and TRBJ2-1, is EAGVAQSPRYKIIEKRQSVAFWCNPISGHATLYWYQQILGQGPKLLIQFQNNGVVDDSQLPKDRFSAERLKGVDSTLKIQPAKLEDSAVYLCASSNNRGRLNEQFFGPGTRLTVL.